These 6 T cell receptor beta chains came from one sample sequenced in a study of radiation and T cells in renal cell carcinoma. Assay: immunoSEQ multiplex PCR; the TCRdb copy retains only in-frame clones and omits some. Of 16,000 or so clones in the sample, 50% were seen once. Treatment meaning: 15 Gy SBRT to primary tumor, nephrectomy 4 weeks later. The sample in question was tumor tissue, obtained from a patient whose treatment included radiotherapy and nephrectomy. These receptors were obtained from a woman aged 60 to 75 with renal cell carcinoma.

The chain uses TRBV7-9 and TRBJ2-7, with D perhaps matching TRBD1 or TRBD2 (7 bases each). The germline gives CDR1 SEHNR, CDR2 FQNEAQ (reference sequence). Trimming cost V 5 bases and J 0 bases, with 14 bases left between them. The CDR3 is 15 residues long. CDR3 in amino acids: CASSGGGQHSYEQYF. CDR3 bases: TGTGCCAGCAGCGGGGGGGGACAGCACTCCTACGAGCAGTACTTC.

The sample holds a few counts of this clone. The junction does not match germline at one end; this may be a read error. The chain uses TRBV5-1 and TRBJ1-2, with D possibly TRBD1 on 6 matching bases. Germline CDR1 reads SGHRS; CDR2 reads YFSETQ. The CDR3 is 15 amino acids. This CDR3 reads CASSLGHTIPDGYTF. As DNA, the CDR3 is TGCGCCAGCAGTTTGGGACACACTATTCCGGATGGCTACACCTTC.

With regard to this clone: Other nucleotide sequences in the sample specify the same CDR3. The genes are TRBV19 and TRBJ1-2; weak D call: TRBD1 (5 bases). The CDR3 sequence is 14 residues long. In germline, CDR1 is LNHDA, CDR2 SQIVND (reference sequence). Trimming removed 3 bases at V and 2 bases at J, with 10 bases between. CDR3 nucleotide sequence: TGTGCCAGTAGTATCGACAGTTCCAACTATGGCTACACCTTC. Protein: CASSIDSSNYGYTF. The variable domain in full, completed from reference TRBV19 and TRBJ1-2, reads DGGITQSPKYLFRKEGQNVTLSCEQNLNHDAMYWYRQDPGQGLRLIYYSQIVNDFQKGDIAEGYSVSREKKESFPLTVTSAQKNPTAFYLCASSIDSSNYGYTFGSGTRLTVV.

The chain has TRBV7-9 and TRBJ2-7; D not certain. Between the trimmed V and J ends, which lost 3 bases and 3 bases, there was a span of 12 bases. This CDR3 is built from 14 residues. CDR1 and CDR2 (germline): SEHNR, FQNEAQ (reference sequence). The CDR3 sequence is CASSFFRTGYEQYF. The CDR3 region has the DNA TGTGCCAGCAGCTTCTTCCGGACGGGCTACGAGCAGTACTTC.

This clone was seen more than once but under ten times. This sequence joins TRBV28 and TRBJ1-2, with D hard to call. Germline V gene lookup returns CDR1 MDHEN and CDR2 SYDVKM. This CDR3 contains 14 residues. V lost 5 bases, J lost 7 bases, and 17 bases lay in between. The CDR3, as DNA: TGTGCCAGCAGTCTCTTGAAGGGTCATGGTGGCTACACCTTC. This codes for CASSLLKGHGGYTF.

This clone turned up a few times. As DNA, the CDR3 is TGTGCCAGCAGCTTAACTAGCACCGAGCAGTACTTC. Translation: CASSLTSTEQYF. The V and J genes are TRBV6-5 and TRBJ2-7; D perhaps matches TRBD2 (6 bases). CDR3 length: 12 amino acids. Per the germline V gene, CDR1 is MNHEY and CDR2 is SVGAGI. V was pared by 6 bases and J by 6 bases, with 12 bases between.